This T cell receptor (beta chain) came from a study of T cells after posttransplantation cyclophosphamide. This clone was recorded many times. Sequencing used immunoSEQ multiplex PCR; TCRdb keeps in-frame clones, though not all of them. The sample has 20,000 to 25,000 clones, none seen only once. This receptor was obtained from a woman aged 55-70 years in good health, CMV-negative, and a related stem cell transplant donor. Sequences were obtained from PBMCs.

CDR3 in DNA: TGCGCCAGCAGCCCACTAGCGGGAGGCGAGCAGTACTTC. It encodes CASSPLAGGEQYF. The chain combines TRBV4-3 with TRBJ2-7, with TRBD2 matching over 12 bases. The trim removed 4 bases at V and 6 bases at J, leaving 1 base unmatched. The CDR3 spans 13 residues. CDR1 and CDR2 from the germline V gene are LGHNA and YSLEER.